The clone carrying this T cell receptor (beta chain) was recorded many times. Antigen unknown. Germline assignment: CDR1 SQVTM and CDR2 ANQGSEA. The CDR3 runs 14 residues. The V end lost 7 bases, the J end lost 0 bases, and 13 bases lay between the germline ends. cDNA molecules carried unique molecular identifiers, and template switching added a universal primer site. TCRdb recomputed calls from the 5' RACE reads with MiXCR, one row per CDR3 protein. Of just under 650,000 distinct CDR3 sequences detected, 7% to 7.5% appear once; the ten largest clones hold 1.5% to 2%. This sample is part of a study of identical twins. Study-wide results and caveats: Where out-of-frame alpha sequences were twin-shared, they showed excess low generation probability.

The sample also formed part of further work on yellow fever vaccine responses in identical twins. That paper adds: Reportedly, the T cell response mounted by twins to vaccine seemed partly convergent, partly personalized.

This sequence joins TRBV29-1 and TRBJ1-3; D gene uncertain. The receptor comes from a young woman in good health. Sequenced material: PBMCs. The CDR3 DNA is TGCAGCGCTTCCACCGCGGTCTCTGGAAACACCATATATTTT. Encoded protein: CSASTAVSGNTIYF.